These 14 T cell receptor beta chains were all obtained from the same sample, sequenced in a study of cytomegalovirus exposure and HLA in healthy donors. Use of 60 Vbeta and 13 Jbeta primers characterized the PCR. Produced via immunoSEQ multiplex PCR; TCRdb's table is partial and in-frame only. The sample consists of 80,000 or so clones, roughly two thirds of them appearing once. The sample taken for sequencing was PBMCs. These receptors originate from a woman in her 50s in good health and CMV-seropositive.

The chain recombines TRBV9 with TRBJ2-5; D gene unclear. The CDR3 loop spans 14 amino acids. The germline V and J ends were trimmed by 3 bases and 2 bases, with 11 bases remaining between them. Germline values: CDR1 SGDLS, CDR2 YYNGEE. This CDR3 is CASSDPGPQETQYF. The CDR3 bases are TGTGCCAGCAGCGACCCGGGTCCTCAAGAGACCCAGTACTTC.

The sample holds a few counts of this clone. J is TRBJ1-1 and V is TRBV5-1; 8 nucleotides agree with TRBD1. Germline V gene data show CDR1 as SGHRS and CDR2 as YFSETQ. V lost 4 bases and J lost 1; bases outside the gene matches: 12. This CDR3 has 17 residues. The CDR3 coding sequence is TGCGCCAGCAGCGTGGACAGGGTAGTTTTGGAGAACACTGAAGCTTTCTTT. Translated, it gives CASSVDRVVLENTEAFF.

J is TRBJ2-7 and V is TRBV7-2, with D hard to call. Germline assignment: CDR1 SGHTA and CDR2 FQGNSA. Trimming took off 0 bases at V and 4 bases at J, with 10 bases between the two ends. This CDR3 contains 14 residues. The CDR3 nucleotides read TGTGCCAGCAGCTTAGCGGTCGGAGATTACGAGCAGTACTTC. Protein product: CASSLAVGDYEQYF.

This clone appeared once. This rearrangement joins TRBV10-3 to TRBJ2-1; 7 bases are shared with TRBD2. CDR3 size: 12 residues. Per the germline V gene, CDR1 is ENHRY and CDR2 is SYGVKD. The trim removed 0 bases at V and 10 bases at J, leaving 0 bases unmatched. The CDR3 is CAISESGLEQFF. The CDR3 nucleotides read TGTGCCATCAGTGAGTCGGGACTAGAGCAGTTCTTC.

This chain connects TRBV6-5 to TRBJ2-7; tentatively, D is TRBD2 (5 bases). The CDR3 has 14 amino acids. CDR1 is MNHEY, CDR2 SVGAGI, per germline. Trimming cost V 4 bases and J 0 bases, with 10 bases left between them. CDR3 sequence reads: CASSLDWLSYEQYF. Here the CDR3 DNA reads TGTGCCAGCAGTTTGGACTGGCTCTCCTACGAGCAGTACTTC.

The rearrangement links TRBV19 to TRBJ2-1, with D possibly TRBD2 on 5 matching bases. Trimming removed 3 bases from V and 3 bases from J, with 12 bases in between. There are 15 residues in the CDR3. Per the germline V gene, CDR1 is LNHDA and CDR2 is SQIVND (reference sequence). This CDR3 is CASSIEGKGYNEQFF. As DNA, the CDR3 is TGTGCCAGTAGTATCGAGGGCAAGGGCTACAATGAGCAGTTCTTC.

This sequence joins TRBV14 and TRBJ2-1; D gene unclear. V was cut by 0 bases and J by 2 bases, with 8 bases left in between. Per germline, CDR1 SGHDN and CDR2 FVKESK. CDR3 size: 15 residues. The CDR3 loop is CASSQDYSTYNEQFF. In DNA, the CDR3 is TGTGCCAGCAGCCAAGATTACAGTACCTACAATGAGCAGTTCTTC.

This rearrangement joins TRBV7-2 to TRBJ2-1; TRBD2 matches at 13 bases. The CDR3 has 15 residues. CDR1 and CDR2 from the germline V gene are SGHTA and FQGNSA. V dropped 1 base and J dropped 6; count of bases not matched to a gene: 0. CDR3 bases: TGTGCCAGCAGCTTAGGACTAGCGGGGGGCAATGAGCAGTTCTTC. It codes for CASSLGLAGGNEQFF.

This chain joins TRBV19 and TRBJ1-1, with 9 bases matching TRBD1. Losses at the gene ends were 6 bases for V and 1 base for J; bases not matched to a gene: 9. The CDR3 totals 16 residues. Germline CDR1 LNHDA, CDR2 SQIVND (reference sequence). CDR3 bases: TGTGCCAGTAGACCCGGGACAGGGATCGGGAACACTGAAGCTTTCTTT. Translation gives CASRPGTGIGNTEAFF. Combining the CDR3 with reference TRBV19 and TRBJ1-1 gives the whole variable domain DGGITQSPKYLFRKEGQNVTLSCEQNLNHDAMYWYRQDPGQGLRLIYYSQIVNDFQKGDIAEGYSVSREKKESFPLTVTSAQKNPTAFYLCASRPGTGIGNTEAFFGQGTRLTVV.

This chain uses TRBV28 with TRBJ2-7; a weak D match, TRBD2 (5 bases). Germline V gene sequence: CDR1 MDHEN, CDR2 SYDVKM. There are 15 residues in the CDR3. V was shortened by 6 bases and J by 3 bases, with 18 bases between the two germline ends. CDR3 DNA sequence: TGTGCCAGCAGGCCCAGGAGGTCGTCGAACTACGAGCAGTACTTC. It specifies CASRPRRSSNYEQYF. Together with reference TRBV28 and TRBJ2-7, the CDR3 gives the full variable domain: DVKVTQSSRYLVKRTGEKVFLECVQDMDHENMFWYRQDPGLGLRLIYFSYDVKMKEKGDIPEGYSVSREKKERFSLILESASTNQTSMYLCASRPRRSSNYEQYFGPGTRLTVT.

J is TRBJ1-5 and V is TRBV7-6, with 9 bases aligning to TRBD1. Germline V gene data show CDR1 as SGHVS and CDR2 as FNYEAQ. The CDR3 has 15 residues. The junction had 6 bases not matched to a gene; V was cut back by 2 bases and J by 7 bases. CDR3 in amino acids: CASSLTGGAGQPQHF. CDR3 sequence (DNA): TGTGCCAGCAGCTTAACAGGGGGCGCAGGGCAGCCCCAGCATTTT.

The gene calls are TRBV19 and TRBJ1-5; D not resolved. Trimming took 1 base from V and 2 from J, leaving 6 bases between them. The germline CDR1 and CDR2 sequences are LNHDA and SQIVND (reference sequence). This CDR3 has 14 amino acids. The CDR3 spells CASSIGAGNQPQHF. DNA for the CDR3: TGTGCCAGTAGTATAGGCGCGGGCAATCAGCCCCAGCATTTT.

The CDR3 loop is CASTRTGANTEAFF. The CDR3 nucleotides read TGTGCCAGCACTAGGACAGGGGCCAACACTGAAGCTTTCTTT. The rearrangement joins TRBV2 to TRBJ1-1; 9 nucleotides agree with TRBD1. Unmatched junction bases numbered 5, after V lost 7 bases and J lost 2 bases. The CDR3 is 14 amino acids. The germline V gene has CDR1 SNHLY and CDR2 FYNNEI.

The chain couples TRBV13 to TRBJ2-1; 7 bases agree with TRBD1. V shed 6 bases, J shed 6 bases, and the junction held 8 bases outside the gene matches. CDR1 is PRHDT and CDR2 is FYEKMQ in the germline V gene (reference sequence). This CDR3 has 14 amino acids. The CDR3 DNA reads TGTGCCAGCAGTTCCGGGACAGAAATCAATGAGCAGTTCTTC. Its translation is CASSSGTEINEQFF. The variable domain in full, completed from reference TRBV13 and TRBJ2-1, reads AAGVIQSPRHLIKEKRETATLKCYPIPRHDTVYWYQQGPGQDPQFLISFYEKMQSDKGSIPDRFSAQQFSDYHSELNMSSLELGDSALYFCASSSGTEINEQFFGPGTRLTVL.